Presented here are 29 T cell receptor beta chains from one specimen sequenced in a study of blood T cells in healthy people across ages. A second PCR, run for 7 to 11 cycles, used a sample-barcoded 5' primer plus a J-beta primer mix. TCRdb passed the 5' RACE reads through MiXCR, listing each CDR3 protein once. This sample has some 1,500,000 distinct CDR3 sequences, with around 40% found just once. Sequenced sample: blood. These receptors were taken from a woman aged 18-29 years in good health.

The CDR3 loop is CASSTTGVGTDTQYF. The CDR3 nucleotides are TGTGCCAGCAGCACAACAGGGGTAGGCACAGATACGCAGTATTTT. The V and J genes are TRBV3-1 and TRBJ2-3; 7 nucleotides match TRBD1. The CDR3 has 15 residues. The germline V gene encodes CDR1 LGHDT and CDR2 YNNKEL (reference sequence). J was trimmed by 1 base and V by 5 bases; bases with no gene match: 6.

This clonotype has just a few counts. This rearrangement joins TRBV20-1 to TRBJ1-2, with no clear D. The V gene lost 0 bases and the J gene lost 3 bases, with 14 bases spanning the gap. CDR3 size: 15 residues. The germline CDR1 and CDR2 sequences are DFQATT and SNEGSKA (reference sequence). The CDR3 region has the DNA TGCAGTGCTAGAGATCCTCTCGGTAGTTACTATGGCTACACCTTC. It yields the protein CSARDPLGSYYGYTF.

The CDR3 nucleotides are TGTGCCAGCAGCTTAATGGCCCCTCACGAGCAGTACTTC. Protein product: CASSLMAPHEQYF. This sequence joins TRBV7-3 and TRBJ2-7, with D hard to call. There are 13 residues in the CDR3. Trimming stripped 1 base from V and 5 bases from J, with 9 bases between. Germline V gives CDR1 SGHTA, CDR2 FQGTGA.

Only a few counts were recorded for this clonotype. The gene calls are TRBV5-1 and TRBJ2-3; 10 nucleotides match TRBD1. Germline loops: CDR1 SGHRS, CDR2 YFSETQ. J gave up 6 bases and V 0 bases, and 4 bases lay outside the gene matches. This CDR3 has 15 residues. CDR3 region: CASSLADRGADTQYF. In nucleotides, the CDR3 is TGCGCCAGCAGCTTGGCGGACAGGGGGGCTGATACGCAGTATTTT.

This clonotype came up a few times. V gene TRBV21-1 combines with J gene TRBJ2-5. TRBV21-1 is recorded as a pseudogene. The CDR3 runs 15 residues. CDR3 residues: CASSNVGGSKETQYF. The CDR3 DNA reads TGTGCCAGCAGCAACGTGGGTGGCAGCAAAGAGACCCAGTACTTC.

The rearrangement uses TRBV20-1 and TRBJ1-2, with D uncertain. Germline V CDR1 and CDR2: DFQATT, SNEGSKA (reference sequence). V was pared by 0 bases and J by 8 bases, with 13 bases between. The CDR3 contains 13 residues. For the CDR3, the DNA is TGCAGTGCTAGAGATCGGGCACCTGCGGGCTACACCTTC. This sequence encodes CSARDRAPAGYTF.

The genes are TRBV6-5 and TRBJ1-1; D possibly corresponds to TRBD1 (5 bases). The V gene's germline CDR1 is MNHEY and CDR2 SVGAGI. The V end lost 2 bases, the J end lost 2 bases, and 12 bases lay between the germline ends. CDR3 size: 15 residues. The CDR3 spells CASSYQGRSNTEAFF. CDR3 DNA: TGTGCCAGCAGTTACCAGGGTAGAAGTAACACTGAAGCTTTCTTT.

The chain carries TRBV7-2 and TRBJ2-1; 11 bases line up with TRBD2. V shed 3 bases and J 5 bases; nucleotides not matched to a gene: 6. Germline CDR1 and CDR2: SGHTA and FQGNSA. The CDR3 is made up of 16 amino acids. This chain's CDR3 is CASSFRLAGRHNEQFF. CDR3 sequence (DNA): TGTGCCAGCAGCTTTCGACTAGCGGGACGTCACAATGAGCAGTTCTTC.

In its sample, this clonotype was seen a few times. CDR3 nucleotides: TGTGCCAGCACCATACAGGGGGCTGGTGAAAAACTGTTTTTT. Its protein product is CASTIQGAGEKLFF. This chain connects TRBV2 to TRBJ1-4; 9 bases line up with TRBD1. Losses at the gene ends were 7 bases for V and 7 bases for J; bases not matched to a gene: 7. Germline loops: CDR1 SNHLY, CDR2 FYNNEI. This CDR3 contains 14 residues.

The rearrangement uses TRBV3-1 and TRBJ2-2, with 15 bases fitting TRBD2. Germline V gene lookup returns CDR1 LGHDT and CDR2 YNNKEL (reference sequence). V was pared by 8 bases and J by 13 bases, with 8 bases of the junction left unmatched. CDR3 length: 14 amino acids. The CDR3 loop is CASQGTSGGRMLFF. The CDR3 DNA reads TGTGCCAGCCAGGGGACTAGCGGGGGGAGGATGCTGTTTTTT.

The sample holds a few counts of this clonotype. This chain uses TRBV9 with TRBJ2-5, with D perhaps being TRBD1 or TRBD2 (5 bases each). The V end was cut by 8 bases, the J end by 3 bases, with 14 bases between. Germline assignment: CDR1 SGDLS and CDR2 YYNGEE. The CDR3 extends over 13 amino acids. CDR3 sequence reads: CASRGRYEETQYF. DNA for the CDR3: TGTGCCAGTCGGGGCCGATATGAAGAGACCCAGTACTTC.

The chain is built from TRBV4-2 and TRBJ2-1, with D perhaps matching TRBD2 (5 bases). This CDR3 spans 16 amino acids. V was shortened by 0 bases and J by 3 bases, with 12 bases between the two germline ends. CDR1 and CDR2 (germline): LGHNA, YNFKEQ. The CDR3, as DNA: TGTGCCAGCAGCCAAGAATCCCTAGCTGTCTACAATGAGCAGTTCTTC. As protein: CASSQESLAVYNEQFF.

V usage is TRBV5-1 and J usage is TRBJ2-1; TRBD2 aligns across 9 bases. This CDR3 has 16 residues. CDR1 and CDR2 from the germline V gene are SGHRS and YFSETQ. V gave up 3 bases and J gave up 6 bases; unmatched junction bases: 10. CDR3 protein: CASSSSAGGRSNEQFF. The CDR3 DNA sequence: TGCGCCAGCAGCTCTTCAGCGGGAGGCCGGTCCAATGAGCAGTTCTTC.

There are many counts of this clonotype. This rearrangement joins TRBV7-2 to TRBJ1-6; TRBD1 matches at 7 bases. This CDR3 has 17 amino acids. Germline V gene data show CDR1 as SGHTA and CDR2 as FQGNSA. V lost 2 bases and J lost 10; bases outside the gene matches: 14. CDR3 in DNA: TGTGCCAGCAGCTTACCTTCGACAGGGTGGCTCGACTCACCCCTCCACTTT. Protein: CASSLPSTGWLDSPLHF.

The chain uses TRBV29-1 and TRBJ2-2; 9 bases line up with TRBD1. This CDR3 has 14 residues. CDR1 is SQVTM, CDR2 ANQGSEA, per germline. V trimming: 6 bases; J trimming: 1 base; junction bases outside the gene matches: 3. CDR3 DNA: TGCAGCGTCAGGGGACAGGGGAACACCGGGGAGCTGTTTTTT. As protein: CSVRGQGNTGELFF.

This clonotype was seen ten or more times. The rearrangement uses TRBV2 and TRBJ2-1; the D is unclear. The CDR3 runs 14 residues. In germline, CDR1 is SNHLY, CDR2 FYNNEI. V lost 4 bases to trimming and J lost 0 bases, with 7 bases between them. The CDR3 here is CASSVRSSYNEQFF. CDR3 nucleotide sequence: TGTGCCAGCAGTGTGCGCAGCTCCTACAATGAGCAGTTCTTC.

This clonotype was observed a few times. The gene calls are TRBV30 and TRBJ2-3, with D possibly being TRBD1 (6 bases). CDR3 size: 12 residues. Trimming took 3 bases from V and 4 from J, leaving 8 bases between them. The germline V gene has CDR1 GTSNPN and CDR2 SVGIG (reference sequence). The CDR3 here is CAWRGAADTQYF. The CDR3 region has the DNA TGTGCCTGGAGGGGGGCAGCAGATACGCAGTATTTT.

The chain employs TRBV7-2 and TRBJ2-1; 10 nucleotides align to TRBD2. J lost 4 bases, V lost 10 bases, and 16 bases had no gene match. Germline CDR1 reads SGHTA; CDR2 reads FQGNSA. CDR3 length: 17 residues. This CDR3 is CATKRLTSGRAYNEQFF. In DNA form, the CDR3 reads TGTGCCACCAAAAGACTGACAAGCGGGAGGGCGTACAATGAGCAGTTCTTC.

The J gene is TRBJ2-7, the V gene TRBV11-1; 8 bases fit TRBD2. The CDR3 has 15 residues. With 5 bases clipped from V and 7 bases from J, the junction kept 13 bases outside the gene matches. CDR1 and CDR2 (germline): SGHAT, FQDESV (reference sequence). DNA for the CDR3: TGTGCCAGCAGCCACCAAGCGGGAGATGTGAATGAGCAGTACTTC. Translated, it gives CASSHQAGDVNEQYF.

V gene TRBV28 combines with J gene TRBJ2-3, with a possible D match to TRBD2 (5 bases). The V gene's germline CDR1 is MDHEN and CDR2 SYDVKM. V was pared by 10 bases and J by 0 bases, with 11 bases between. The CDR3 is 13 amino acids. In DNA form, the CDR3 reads TGTGCCACCATGAGGGTAAGCACAGATACGCAGTATTTT. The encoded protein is CATMRVSTDTQYF.

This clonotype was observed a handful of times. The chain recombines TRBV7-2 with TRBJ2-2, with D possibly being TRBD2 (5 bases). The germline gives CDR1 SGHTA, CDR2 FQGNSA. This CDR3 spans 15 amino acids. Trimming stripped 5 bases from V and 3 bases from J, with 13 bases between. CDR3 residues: CASSRTSSDTGELFF. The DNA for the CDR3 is TGTGCCAGCAGCCGAACTAGTTCCGACACCGGGGAGCTGTTTTTT.

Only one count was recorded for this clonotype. This chain's CDR3 is CASSLDPGALLNEQYF. DNA of the CDR3: TGTGCCAGCAGCTTAGACCCCGGGGCCCTTCTGAATGAGCAGTACTTC. V usage is TRBV7-6 and J usage is TRBJ2-7; D may correspond to TRBD1 or TRBD2 (5 bases each). Germline CDR1 and CDR2: SGHVS and FNYEAQ. This CDR3 has 16 amino acids. Trimming pared 1 base from V and 7 bases from J, leaving 20 bases between.

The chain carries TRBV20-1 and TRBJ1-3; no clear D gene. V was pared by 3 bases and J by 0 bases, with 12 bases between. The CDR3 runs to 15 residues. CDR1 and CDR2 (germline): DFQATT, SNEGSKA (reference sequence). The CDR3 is CSASEGAVSGNTIYF. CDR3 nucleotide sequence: TGCAGTGCTAGTGAGGGTGCCGTCTCTGGAAACACCATATATTTT.

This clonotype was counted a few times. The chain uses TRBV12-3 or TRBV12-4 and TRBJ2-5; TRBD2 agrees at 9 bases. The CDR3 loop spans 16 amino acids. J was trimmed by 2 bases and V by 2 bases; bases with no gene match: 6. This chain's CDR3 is CASSLYLAGNQETQYF. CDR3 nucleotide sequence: TGTGCCAGCAGTTTATATCTAGCGGGGAATCAAGAGACCCAGTACTTC.

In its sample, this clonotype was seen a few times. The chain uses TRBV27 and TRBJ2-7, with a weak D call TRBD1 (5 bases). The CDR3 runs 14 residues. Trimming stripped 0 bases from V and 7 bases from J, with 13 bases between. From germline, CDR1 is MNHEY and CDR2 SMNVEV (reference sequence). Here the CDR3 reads CASSLSGRVGEQYF. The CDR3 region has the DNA TGTGCCAGCAGTTTATCTGGCAGGGTGGGTGAGCAGTACTTC.

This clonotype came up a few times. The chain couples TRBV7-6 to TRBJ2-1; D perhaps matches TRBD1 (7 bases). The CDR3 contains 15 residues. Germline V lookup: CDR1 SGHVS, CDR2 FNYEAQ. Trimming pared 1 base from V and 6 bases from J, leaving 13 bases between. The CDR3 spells CASSLGRQGGNEQFF. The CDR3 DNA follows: TGTGCCAGCAGCTTAGGGAGACAGGGAGGCAATGAGCAGTTCTTC.

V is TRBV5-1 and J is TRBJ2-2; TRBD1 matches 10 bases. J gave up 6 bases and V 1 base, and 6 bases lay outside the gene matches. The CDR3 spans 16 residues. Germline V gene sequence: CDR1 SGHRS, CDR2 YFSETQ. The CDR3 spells CASSLRQGAGPGELFF. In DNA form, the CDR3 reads TGCGCCAGCAGCTTGCGACAGGGGGCGGGACCCGGGGAGCTGTTTTTT.

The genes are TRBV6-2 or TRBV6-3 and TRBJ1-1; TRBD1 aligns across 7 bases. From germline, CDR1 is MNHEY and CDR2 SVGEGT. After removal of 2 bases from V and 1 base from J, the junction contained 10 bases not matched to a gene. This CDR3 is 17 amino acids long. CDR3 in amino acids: CASSYHRDSSWNTEAFF. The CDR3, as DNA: TGTGCCAGCAGTTACCACCGGGACAGTTCTTGGAACACTGAAGCTTTCTTT.

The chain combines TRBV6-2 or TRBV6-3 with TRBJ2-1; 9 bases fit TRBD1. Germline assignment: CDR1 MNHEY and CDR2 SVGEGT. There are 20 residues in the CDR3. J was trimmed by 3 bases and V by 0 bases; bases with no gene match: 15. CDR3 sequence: CASSYSRTGAREDYYNEQFF. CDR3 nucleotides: TGTGCCAGCAGTTACTCTAGGACAGGGGCCAGAGAAGATTACTACAATGAGCAGTTCTTC.